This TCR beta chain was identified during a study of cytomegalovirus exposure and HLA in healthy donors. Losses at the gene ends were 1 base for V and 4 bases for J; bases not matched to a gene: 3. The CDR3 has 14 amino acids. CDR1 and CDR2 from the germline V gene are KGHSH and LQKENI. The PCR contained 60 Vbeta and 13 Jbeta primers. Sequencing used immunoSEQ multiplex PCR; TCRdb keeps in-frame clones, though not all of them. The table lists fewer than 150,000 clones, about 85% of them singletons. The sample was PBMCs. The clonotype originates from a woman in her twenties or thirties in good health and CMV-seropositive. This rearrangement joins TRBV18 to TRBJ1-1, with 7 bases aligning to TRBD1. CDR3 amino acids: CASSPQGASTEAFF. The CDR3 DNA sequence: TGTGCCAGCTCACCACAGGGGGCGAGCACTGAAGCTTTCTTT.